This T cell receptor (beta chain) originates from a study of TIL therapy for anti-PD-1-resistant metastatic lung cancer. Study-level points and caveats: TIL clonotype persistence in blood showed no apparent association with response.

The time point: pre-treatment sample, taken before nivolumab and TIL therapy. As regards this clone: What it binds is not known.

The libraries were made with immunoSEQ v3. This table comes from immunoSEQ multiplex PCR, and its TCRdb copy is limited to in-frame clones, with some not included. Here the sample spans just over 45,000 clones, 79% being singletons. The CDR3 contains 14 residues. Per germline, CDR1 SGHRS and CDR2 YFSETQ. Trimming cost V 4 bases and J 5 bases, with 13 bases left between them. Sequenced here: blood, sampled at baseline. This TCR was recovered from a man in his sixties or seventies with non-small cell lung cancer. The chain joins TRBV5-1 to TRBJ2-1; possible D gene TRBD1, 6 bases. The chain's CDR3 is CASSATGTNNEQFF. In DNA, the CDR3 is TGCGCCAGCAGCGCAACCGGGACAAACAATGAGCAGTTCTTC.